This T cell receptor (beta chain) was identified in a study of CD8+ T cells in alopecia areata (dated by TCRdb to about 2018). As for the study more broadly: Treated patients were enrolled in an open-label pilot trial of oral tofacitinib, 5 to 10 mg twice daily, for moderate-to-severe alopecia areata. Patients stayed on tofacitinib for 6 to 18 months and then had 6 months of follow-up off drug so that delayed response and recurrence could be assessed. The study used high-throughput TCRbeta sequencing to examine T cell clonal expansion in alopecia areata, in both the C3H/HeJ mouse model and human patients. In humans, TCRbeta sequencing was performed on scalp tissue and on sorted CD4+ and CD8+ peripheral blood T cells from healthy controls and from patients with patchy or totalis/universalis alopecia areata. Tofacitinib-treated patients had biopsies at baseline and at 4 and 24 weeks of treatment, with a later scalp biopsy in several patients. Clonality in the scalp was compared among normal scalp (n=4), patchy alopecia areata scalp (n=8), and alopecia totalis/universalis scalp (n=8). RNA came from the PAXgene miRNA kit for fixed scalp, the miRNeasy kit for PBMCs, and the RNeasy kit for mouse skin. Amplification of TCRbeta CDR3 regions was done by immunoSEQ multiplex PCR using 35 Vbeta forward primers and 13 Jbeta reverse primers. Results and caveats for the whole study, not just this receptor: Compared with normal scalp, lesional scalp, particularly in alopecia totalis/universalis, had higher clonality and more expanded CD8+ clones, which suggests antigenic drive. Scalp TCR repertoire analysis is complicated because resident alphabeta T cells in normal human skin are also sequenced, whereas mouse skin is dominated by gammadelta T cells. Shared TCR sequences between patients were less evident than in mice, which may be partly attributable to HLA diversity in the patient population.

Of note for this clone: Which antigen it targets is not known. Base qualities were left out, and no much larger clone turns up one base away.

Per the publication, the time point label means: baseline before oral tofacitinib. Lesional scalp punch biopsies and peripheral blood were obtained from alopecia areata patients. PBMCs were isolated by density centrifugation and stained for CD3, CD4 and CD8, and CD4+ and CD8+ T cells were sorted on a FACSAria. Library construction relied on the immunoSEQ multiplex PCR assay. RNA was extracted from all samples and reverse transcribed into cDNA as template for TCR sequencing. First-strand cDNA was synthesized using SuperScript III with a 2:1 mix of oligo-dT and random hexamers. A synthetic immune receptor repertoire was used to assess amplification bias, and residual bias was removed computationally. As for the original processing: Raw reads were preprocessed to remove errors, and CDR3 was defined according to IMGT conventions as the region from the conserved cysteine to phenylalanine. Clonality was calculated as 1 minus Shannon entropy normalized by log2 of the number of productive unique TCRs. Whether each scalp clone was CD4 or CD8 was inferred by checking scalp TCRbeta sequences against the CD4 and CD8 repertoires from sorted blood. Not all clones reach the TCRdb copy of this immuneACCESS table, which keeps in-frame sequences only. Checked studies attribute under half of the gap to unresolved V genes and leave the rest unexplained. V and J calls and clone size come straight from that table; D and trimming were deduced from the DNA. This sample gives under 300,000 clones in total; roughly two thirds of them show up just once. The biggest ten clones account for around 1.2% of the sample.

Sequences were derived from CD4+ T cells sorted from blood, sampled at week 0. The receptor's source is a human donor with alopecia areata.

The DNA sequence is TGTGCCAGCAGCTCCGGGGACAGACCTAATGAAAAACTGTTTTTT. This gives the protein CASSSGDRPNEKLFF. This chain is built from TRBV11-2 and TRBJ1-4, and 7 bases in between align with TRBD1. CDR1 and CDR2 are read off the germline V gene as SGHAT and FQNNGV. From the cysteine up to the phenylalanine, the CDR3 has a length of 15 residues. Only the CDR3 DNA stays, 45 bases, in frame from base 1. Germline trimming: 4 bases from V, 3 bases from J; junction bases outside gene matches: 5.